These 21 T cell receptor beta chains originate from one sample sequenced in a study of cytotoxic CD8 clonotypes in ibrutinib-treated CLL. Repertoires were generated with immunoSEQ multiplex PCR, while TCRdb's copy carries only in-frame clones and drops some. The sample includes approximately 320,000 clones, roughly 67% of them seen just once. Sequencing was performed on PBMCs, taken after 36 months of ibrutinib treatment. The receptors shown here come from a human donor with chronic lymphocytic leukemia.

A few counts support this clone. The chain recombines TRBV14 with TRBJ2-7; TRBD1 might be the D (5 bases). CDR3 length equals 15 residues. Trimming cost V 5 bases and J 0 bases, with 14 bases left between them. Germline lookup yields CDR1 SGHDN and CDR2 FVKESK. The CDR3 bases are TGTGCCAGCAGCGACACCCTAGGGGTCTCCTACGAGCAGTACTTC. Its protein is CASSDTLGVSYEQYF.

This clone appeared a single time. The J gene is TRBJ2-7, the V gene TRBV5-4; either TRBD1 or TRBD2 may fit D (6 bases each). The germline V gene has CDR1 SGHNT and CDR2 YYREEE (reference sequence). V was shortened by 4 bases and J by 3 bases, with 14 bases between the two germline ends. The CDR3 runs 14 residues. The CDR3 coding sequence is TGTGCCAGCAGCGGAACCGGAGGGGGCTACGAGCAGTACTTC. Amino acids: CASSGTGGGYEQYF.

V usage is TRBV13 and J usage is TRBJ2-1; D ambiguous. From germline, CDR1 is PRHDT and CDR2 FYEKMQ (reference sequence). The CDR3 runs to 15 residues. Trimming stripped 0 bases from V and 0 bases from J, with 6 bases between. The CDR3 region has the DNA TGTGCCAGCAGCTTAGGGACTGGCTCCTACAATGAGCAGTTCTTC. Residues: CASSLGTGSYNEQFF.

For the CDR3, the DNA is TGCGCCAGCAGCCCATGGACAGGGAGAGGTTCACCCCTCCACTTT. Encoded protein: CASSPWTGRGSPLHF. The genes are TRBV5-1 and TRBJ1-6; 8 positions match TRBD1. After removal of 4 bases from V and 9 bases from J, the junction contained 9 bases not matched to a gene. The CDR3 loop spans 15 amino acids. CDR1 and CDR2 from the germline V gene are SGHRS and YFSETQ. The full variable domain, in which reference TRBV5-1 and TRBJ1-6 provide the parts outside the CDR3, is KAGVTQTPRYLIKTRGQQVTLSCSPISGHRSVSWYQQTPGQGLQFLFEYFSETQRNKGNFPGRFSGRQFSNSRSEMNVSTLELGDSALYLCASSPWTGRGSPLHFGNGTRLTVT.

This rearrangement joins TRBV15 to TRBJ1-6, with D perhaps TRBD1 (6 bases). Looked up from germline, CDR1 is LNHNV and CDR2 is YYDKDF (reference sequence). There are 19 residues in the CDR3. The ends were cut back, 0 bases at V and 9 bases at J, with 24 bases in the middle. The CDR3 protein is CATSRDRAGLGTLGSPLHF. The CDR3 bases are TGTGCCACCAGCAGAGACCGGGCAGGACTTGGGACACTTGGTTCACCCCTCCACTTT.

The chain employs TRBV18 and TRBJ1-2, with 7 bases lining up with TRBD1. The germline gives CDR1 KGHSH, CDR2 LQKENI. The junction had 9 bases not matched to a gene; V was cut back by 10 bases and J by 4 bases. This CDR3 spans 13 amino acids. CDR3 sequence (DNA): TGTGCCAAACCGCAGGGGGTGAGCTATGGCTACACCTTC. Translating gives CAKPQGVSYGYTF.

The chain carries TRBV6-5 and TRBJ1-2; D may be TRBD1 (5 bases). Per germline, CDR1 MNHEY and CDR2 SVGAGI. Trimming removed 2 bases from V and 8 bases from J, with 9 bases in between. This CDR3 contains 12 residues. The CDR3 coding sequence is TGTGCCAGCAGTTACCCAGGGTTGGGCTACACCTTC. Amino acid sequence: CASSYPGLGYTF.

The chain combines TRBV7-9 with TRBJ2-2; D is possibly TRBD1 (5 bases). CDR3 length equals 14 residues. Germline CDR1 and CDR2: SEHNR and FQNEAQ (reference sequence). Trimming shortened V by 1 base and J by 7 bases, and 10 bases separated the two germline ends. The CDR3 sequence: CASSLDRSNGELFF. The CDR3 DNA is TGTGCCAGCAGCTTAGACAGGTCGAACGGGGAGCTGTTTTTT. The whole variable domain, filled in from reference TRBV7-9 and TRBJ2-2, reads DTGVSQNPRHKITKRGQNVTFRCDPISEHNRLYWYRQTLGQGPEFLTYFQNEAQLEKSRLLSDRFSAERPKGSFSTLEIQRTEQGDSAMYLCASSLDRSNGELFFGEGSRLTVL.

The chain carries TRBV2 and TRBJ1-2, with D possibly being TRBD1 (6 bases). The germline CDR1 and CDR2 sequences are SNHLY and FYNNEI. Trimming cost V 5 bases and J 8 bases, with 9 bases left between them. There are 11 residues in the CDR3. Here the CDR3 DNA reads TGTGCCAGCAGTCGCAGGGGCGGCTACACCTTC. This gives the protein CASSRRGGYTF.

CDR3 loop: CASSPLDGYEQYF. Written as DNA, the CDR3 is TGTGCCAGCTCACCTCTGGACGGTTACGAGCAGTACTTC. The J gene is TRBJ2-7, the V gene TRBV18; D remains unclear. The CDR3 runs to 13 residues. Between the trimmed V and J ends, which lost 3 bases and 4 bases, there was a span of 10 bases. CDR1 and CDR2 (germline): KGHSH, LQKENI.

This clone was observed a few times. This sequence joins TRBV25-1 and TRBJ1-2, with TRBD1 matching 7 bases. CDR1 and CDR2 (germline): MGHDK, SYGVNS. The V gene end was trimmed by 2 bases and the J gene end by 8 bases; junction bases not matched to a gene: 8. The length of the CDR3 is 14 residues. The CDR3 coding sequence is TGTGCCAGCAGTGAACTTGACAGGGTGTCCGGCTACACCTTC. This codes for CASSELDRVSGYTF.

J is TRBJ2-1 and V is TRBV2, with TRBD2 matching over 10 bases. Germline CDR1 and CDR2: SNHLY and FYNNEI. The CDR3 totals 17 residues. J was trimmed by 6 bases and V by 6 bases; bases with no gene match: 14. The CDR3 DNA follows: TGTGCCAGCAGCGCCCCCTTTAGCGGGAGGCCGGGCAATGAGCAGTTCTTC. Protein: CASSAPFSGRPGNEQFF.

The genes are TRBV29-1 and TRBJ2-5; possibly TRBD1 for D (6 bases). CDR1 and CDR2 (germline): SQVTM, ANQGSEA. Trimming removed 0 bases at V and 1 base at J, with 9 bases between. The CDR3 totals 14 residues. The CDR3 loop is CSVEEGQLQETQYF. The DNA of the CDR3 is TGCAGCGTTGAAGAAGGACAGCTCCAAGAGACCCAGTACTTC.

This clone was detected a few times. The chain recombines TRBV7-7 with TRBJ2-5; D is perhaps TRBD2 (6 bases). The V gene lost 1 base and the J gene lost 5 bases, with 11 bases spanning the gap. The germline gives CDR1 SSHAT, CDR2 FNYEAQ (reference sequence). The CDR3 spans 14 residues. CDR3 loop: CASSLETSRETQYF. DNA of the CDR3: TGTGCCAGCAGCTTAGAGACTAGTCGGGAGACCCAGTACTTC.

V usage is TRBV7-6 and J usage is TRBJ2-2; 10 bases line up with TRBD1. Unmatched junction bases numbered 8, after V lost 5 bases and J lost 5 bases. Per germline, CDR1 SGHVS and CDR2 FNYEAQ. The CDR3 is 16 residues long. In DNA form, the CDR3 reads TGTGCCAGCAGCCCAACGACAGGGGGCGGGACCGGGGAGCTGTTTTTT. This gives the protein CASSPTTGGGTGELFF.

The chain employs TRBV11-3 and TRBJ2-1; D is perhaps TRBD2 (6 bases). The CDR3 sequence is 16 residues long. V was clipped by 1 base and J by 4 bases, with 14 bases between them. From germline, CDR1 is SGHNT and CDR2 YENEEA. The CDR3 here is CASSLGQGAGYNEQFF. Written as DNA, the CDR3 is TGTGCCAGCAGCTTAGGGCAGGGCGCGGGATACAATGAGCAGTTCTTC.

This rearrangement joins TRBV29-1 to TRBJ1-2; a possible D gene is TRBD1 (6 bases). The CDR3 length is 13 residues. Germline-derived CDR1 and CDR2 are SQVTM and ANQGSEA. The V end lost 5 bases, the J end lost 3 bases, and 13 bases lay between the germline ends. The CDR3 is CSVQSGDDYGYTF. CDR3 bases: TGCAGCGTTCAGTCAGGGGATGACTATGGCTACACCTTC.

V usage is TRBV28 and J usage is TRBJ1-1; D remains unclear. CDR3 length: 12 residues. The ends were cut back, 4 bases at V and 4 bases at J, with 7 bases in the middle. Germline V lookup: CDR1 MDHEN, CDR2 SYDVKM. CDR3 residues: CASSSLRTEAFF. DNA of the CDR3: TGTGCCAGCAGTTCCCTACGCACTGAAGCTTTCTTT. Filled out from reference TRBV28 and TRBJ1-1, the complete variable domain reads DVKVTQSSRYLVKRTGEKVFLECVQDMDHENMFWYRQDPGLGLRLIYFSYDVKMKEKGDIPEGYSVSREKKERFSLILESASTNQTSMYLCASSSLRTEAFFGQGTRLTVV.

The V call is TRBV28, the J call TRBJ2-1; 10 nucleotides agree with TRBD2. Germline V CDR1 and CDR2: MDHEN, SYDVKM. The CDR3 covers 16 residues. The V segment lost 1 base and the J segment 5 bases; nucleotides outside the gene matches: 5. The CDR3, as DNA: TGTGCCAGCAGTTTATTCTGGACTAGCGGAGACAATGAGCAGTTCTTC. Amino acids: CASSLFWTSGDNEQFF.

J is TRBJ2-7 and V is TRBV5-1, with D perhaps TRBD1 (6 bases). In germline, CDR1 is SGHRS, CDR2 YFSETQ. Trimming pared 4 bases from V and 2 bases from J, leaving 13 bases between. CDR3 length: 14 amino acids. The CDR3 sequence is CASSPRTAPYEQYF. The CDR3 DNA reads TGCGCCAGCAGCCCCCGGACAGCACCCTACGAGCAGTACTTC.

The chain has TRBV4-1 and TRBJ2-7; D could derive from TRBD1 or TRBD2 (5 bases each). Germline CDR1 and CDR2: MGHRA and YSYEKL. The V and J ends lost 1 base and 6 bases respectively, with 7 bases between them. This CDR3 has 12 amino acids. The CDR3 DNA sequence: TGCGCCAGCAGCCAAGCAGGGACCGAGCAGTACTTC. It yields the protein CASSQAGTEQYF.